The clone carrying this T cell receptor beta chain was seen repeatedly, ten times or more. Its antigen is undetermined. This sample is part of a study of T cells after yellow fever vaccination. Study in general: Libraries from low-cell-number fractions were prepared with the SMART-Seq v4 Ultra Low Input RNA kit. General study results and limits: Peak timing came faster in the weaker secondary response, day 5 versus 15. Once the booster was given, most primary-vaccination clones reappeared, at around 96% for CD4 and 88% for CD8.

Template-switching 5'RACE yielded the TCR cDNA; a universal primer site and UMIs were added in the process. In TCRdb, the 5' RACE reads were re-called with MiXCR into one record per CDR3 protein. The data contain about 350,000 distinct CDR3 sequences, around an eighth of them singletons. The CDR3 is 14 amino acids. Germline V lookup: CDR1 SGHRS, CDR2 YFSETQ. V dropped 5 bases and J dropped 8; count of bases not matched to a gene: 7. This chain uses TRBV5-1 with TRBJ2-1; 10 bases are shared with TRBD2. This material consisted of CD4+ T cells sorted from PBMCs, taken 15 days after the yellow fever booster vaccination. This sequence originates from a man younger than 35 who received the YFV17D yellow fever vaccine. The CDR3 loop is CASRRGTSDDEQFF. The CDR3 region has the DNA TGCGCCAGCAGGCGCGGGACTAGCGACGATGAGCAGTTCTTC.